The 22 T cell receptor beta chains reported below all come from one sample, sequenced in a study of cytomegalovirus exposure and HLA in healthy donors (dated by TCRdb to about 2017). The library relied on the immunoSEQ multiplex PCR assay. A mixture of 60 forward primers for TCR Vbeta segments and 13 reverse primers for TCR Jbeta segments was used in the multiplex PCR. TCRdb re-hosts the immuneACCESS table, in-frame sequences only. Its copies lack some clones; in the studies checked, an unresolved V gene accounts for under half of them, and the cause for the rest is not known. In all, the sample holds 120,000 to 150,000 clones, and roughly three quarters of those were seen once. In total, the top ten clones hold approximately 2% of the sample. The sequenced material came from PBMCs. These TCRs come from a woman in her forties in good health and CMV-seronegative.

The chain carries TRBV27 and TRBJ2-3; possibly TRBD2 for D (5 bases). The V end lost 6 bases, the J end lost 1 base, and 14 bases lay between the germline ends. The germline gives CDR1 MNHEY, CDR2 SMNVEV (reference sequence). CDR3 length: 15 amino acids. CDR3 region: CASSPTKGGTDTQYF. DNA for the CDR3: TGTGCCAGCAGCCCAACAAAGGGAGGCACAGATACGCAGTATTTT.

The chain joins TRBV23-1 to TRBJ2-7; no clear D. TRBV23-1 is filed as an ORF, its function uncertain. The CDR3 runs to 13 residues. Between the trimmed V and J ends, which lost 4 bases and 3 bases, there was a span of 10 bases. In nucleotides, the CDR3 is TGCGCCAGCAGTCGTCGCAGGCACTACGAGCAGTACTTC. It codes for CASSRRRHYEQYF.

This rearrangement joins TRBV2 to TRBJ2-1, with 7 nucleotides matching TRBD1. The CDR3 loop spans 16 amino acids. The ends lost 4 bases at V and 7 bases at J; junction bases unmatched: 13. The germline CDR1 and CDR2 sequences are SNHLY and FYNNEI. CDR3 in DNA: TGTGCCAGCAGTGTTGGGGCCAGGGGGAAGAAGAATGAGCAGTTCTTC. Encoded protein: CASSVGARGKKNEQFF.

V gene TRBV7-9 combines with J gene TRBJ1-2; 9 bases line up with TRBD1. V gave up 3 bases and J gave up 4 bases; unmatched junction bases: 6. The CDR3 runs 15 residues. In germline, CDR1 is SEHNR, CDR2 FQNEAQ (reference sequence). The DNA of the CDR3 is TGTGCCAGCAGCTTGGGCCGGGACAGGGCCTATGGCTACACCTTC. Its protein is CASSLGRDRAYGYTF.

The chain links TRBV2 to TRBJ1-4; no reliable D call. Germline V gene sequence: CDR1 SNHLY, CDR2 FYNNEI. There are 13 residues in the CDR3. V gave up 8 bases and J gave up 2 bases, with 9 bases separating them. The CDR3 here is CASQKETNEKLFF. CDR3 sequence (DNA): TGTGCCAGCCAGAAGGAGACTAATGAAAAACTGTTTTTT.

This clone was observed a few times. This CDR3 reads CASRPGGSPSGNTIYF. The DNA of the CDR3 is TGCGCCAGCAGACCGGGGGGGAGCCCCTCTGGAAACACCATATATTTT. This sequence joins TRBV5-1 and TRBJ1-3; D is perhaps TRBD1 (5 bases). The germline V and J ends were trimmed by 5 bases and 0 bases, with 15 bases remaining between them. This CDR3 comprises 16 residues. Germline V lookup: CDR1 SGHRS, CDR2 YFSETQ.

J is TRBJ2-3 and V is TRBV10-3; 8 nucleotides agree with TRBD2. V gave up 10 bases and J gave up 4 bases; unmatched junction bases: 16. This CDR3 contains 16 residues. Germline V CDR1 and CDR2: ENHRY, SYGVKD. As DNA, the CDR3 is TGTGCCACCCTTGCGAGCTTTAGCGGGATCTCAGATACGCAGTATTTT. This sequence encodes CATLASFSGISDTQYF.

The rearrangement uses TRBV5-4 and TRBJ1-4; no clear D. Germline lookup yields CDR1 SGHNT and CDR2 YYREEE (reference sequence). This CDR3 is 15 amino acids long. Deletions cut 1 base from V and 0 bases from J, with 7 bases between. CDR3 loop: CASSLTGATNEKLFF. The CDR3 coding sequence is TGTGCCAGCAGCTTGACCGGAGCAACTAATGAAAAACTGTTTTTT.

The V call is TRBV29-1, the J call TRBJ2-2; 9 positions match TRBD2. The germline V gene has CDR1 SQVTM and CDR2 ANQGSEA. The CDR3 runs to 16 residues. V trimming: 1 base; J trimming: 6 bases; junction bases outside the gene matches: 9. The CDR3 region is CSVEAGGGARAGELFF. Written as DNA, the CDR3 is TGCAGCGTTGAAGCGGGCGGGGGGGCCAGGGCCGGGGAGCTGTTTTTT.

The chain carries TRBV5-1 and TRBJ1-6, with D unresolved. The CDR3 has 14 residues. The ends were cut back, 2 bases at V and 6 bases at J, with 9 bases in the middle. Germline values: CDR1 SGHRS, CDR2 YFSETQ. CDR3 coding DNA: TGCGCCAGCAGCTTTGAGGGTGTTAATTCACCCCTCCACTTT. This encodes CASSFEGVNSPLHF.

The chain employs TRBV25-1 and TRBJ2-1, with TRBD2 matching over 7 bases. With V trimmed by 1 base and J by 10 bases, 10 bases remained unmatched. Per germline, CDR1 MGHDK and CDR2 SYGVNS. This CDR3 comprises 15 residues. The CDR3 DNA reads as TGTGCCAGCAGTGAATTCGACGGGAGGAGTATCGAGCAGTTCTTC. This encodes CASSEFDGRSIEQFF.

The rearrangement links TRBV30 to TRBJ1-5, with 7 bases lining up with TRBD1. CDR3 length: 17 residues. V was clipped by 0 bases and J by 0 bases; unmatched bases: 8. From germline, CDR1 is GTSNPN and CDR2 SVGIG (reference sequence). CDR3 sequence: CAWSVLWDRTSNQPQHF. CDR3 DNA: TGTGCCTGGAGTGTACTCTGGGACAGAACTAGCAATCAGCCCCAGCATTTT.

The CDR3 region is CASGQENYGYTF. The CDR3 nucleotides are TGTGCCAGTGGACAGGAAAACTATGGCTACACCTTC. The chain couples TRBV28 to TRBJ1-2; 7 bases line up with TRBD1. CDR3 size: 12 residues. V gave up 9 bases and J gave up 2 bases; unmatched junction bases: 3. Per germline, CDR1 MDHEN and CDR2 SYDVKM.

The genes are TRBV29-1 and TRBJ2-4, with D hard to call. CDR1 is SQVTM and CDR2 is ANQGSEA in the germline V gene. Trimming stripped 5 bases from V and 3 bases from J, with 23 bases between. The CDR3 length is 17 residues. The CDR3 is CSVIRRNSRLDKNIQYF. Here the CDR3 DNA reads TGCAGCGTTATAAGGCGGAACTCTCGTCTGGACAAAAACATTCAGTACTTC.

This clone appeared many times. The rearrangement links TRBV6-5 to TRBJ1-4, with a possible D match to TRBD1 (6 bases). V was trimmed by 2 bases and J by 7 bases, leaving 14 bases between them. The V gene's germline CDR1 is MNHEY and CDR2 SVGAGI. This CDR3 is 15 amino acids long. The CDR3 spells CASSYAGGALEKLFF. The CDR3 coding sequence is TGTGCCAGCAGTTACGCGGGGGGCGCCCTTGAAAAACTGTTTTTT.

The sample holds a few counts of this clone. The rearrangement joins TRBV6-4 to TRBJ1-6, with 7 bases fitting TRBD1. The V gene's germline CDR1 is MRHNA and CDR2 SNTAGT. V was clipped by 2 bases and J by 7 bases; unmatched bases: 2. This CDR3 has 14 residues. CDR3 region: CASSDRDSNSPLHF. The CDR3 DNA is TGTGCCAGCAGTGACCGGGACAGCAATTCACCCCTCCACTTT.

The rearrangement joins TRBV9 to TRBJ2-3, with 9 nucleotides matching TRBD1. J lost 2 bases, V lost 4 bases, and 8 bases had no gene match. The CDR3 totals 16 residues. The germline CDR1 and CDR2 sequences are SGDLS and YYNGEE. The chain's CDR3 is CASSTFGQGPTDTQYF. The DNA for the CDR3 is TGTGCCAGCAGCACCTTCGGACAGGGGCCCACAGATACGCAGTATTTT. The whole variable domain, remainder taken from reference TRBV9 and TRBJ2-3, is DSGVTQTPKHLITATGQRVTLRCSPRSGDLSVYWYQQSLDQGLQFLIQYYNGEERAKGNILERFSAQQFPDLHSELNLSSLELGDSALYFCASSTFGQGPTDTQYFGPGTRLTVL.

This chain joins TRBV30 and TRBJ2-6, with D perhaps matching TRBD1 (6 bases). CDR1 and CDR2 from the germline V gene are GTSNPN and SVGIG (reference sequence). The ends were cut back, 6 bases at V and 1 base at J, with 10 bases in the middle. The CDR3 consists of 14 residues. This chain's CDR3 is CACQQGSGANVLTF. The DNA of the CDR3 is TGTGCCTGTCAACAGGGTTCTGGGGCCAACGTCCTGACTTTC.

This chain connects TRBV6-5 to TRBJ1-5, with 7 bases matching TRBD1. Trimming removed 4 bases from V and 4 bases from J; junction bases left unmatched: 4. The V gene's germline CDR1 is MNHEY and CDR2 SVGAGI. The CDR3 sequence is 14 residues long. The CDR3 bases are TGTGCCAGCAGTTTGACAGGGCTAAATCAGCCCCAGCATTTT. It specifies CASSLTGLNQPQHF.

V is TRBV12-5 and J is TRBJ2-7; D gene ambiguous. Germline V gene sequence: CDR1 LGHNT, CDR2 FRNRAP. The V and J ends lost 0 bases and 0 bases respectively, with 6 bases between them. The CDR3 runs to 14 residues. The CDR3 protein is CASGLVAGSYEQYF. Written as DNA, the CDR3 is TGTGCTAGTGGTTTGGTTGCCGGCTCCTACGAGCAGTACTTC.

A single count supports this clone. The V call is TRBV19, the J call TRBJ1-2; no definite D call. The length of the CDR3 is 15 residues. Per germline, CDR1 LNHDA and CDR2 SQIVND (reference sequence). V was trimmed by 3 bases and J by 6 bases, leaving 17 bases between them. The CDR3 sequence is CASSIMVEGADGYTF. The CDR3 DNA follows: TGTGCCAGTAGTATTATGGTGGAAGGAGCCGATGGCTACACCTTC.

This clone was recorded only once. The chain joins TRBV19 to TRBJ1-2; 10 nucleotides line up with TRBD1. J was trimmed by 1 base and V by 8 bases; bases with no gene match: 10. The CDR3 runs 16 residues. From germline, CDR1 is LNHDA and CDR2 SQIVND (reference sequence). The CDR3 region has the DNA TGTGCCAGTCGATATTTGGGGACAGGGGTTAACTATGGCTACACCTTC. This encodes CASRYLGTGVNYGYTF.